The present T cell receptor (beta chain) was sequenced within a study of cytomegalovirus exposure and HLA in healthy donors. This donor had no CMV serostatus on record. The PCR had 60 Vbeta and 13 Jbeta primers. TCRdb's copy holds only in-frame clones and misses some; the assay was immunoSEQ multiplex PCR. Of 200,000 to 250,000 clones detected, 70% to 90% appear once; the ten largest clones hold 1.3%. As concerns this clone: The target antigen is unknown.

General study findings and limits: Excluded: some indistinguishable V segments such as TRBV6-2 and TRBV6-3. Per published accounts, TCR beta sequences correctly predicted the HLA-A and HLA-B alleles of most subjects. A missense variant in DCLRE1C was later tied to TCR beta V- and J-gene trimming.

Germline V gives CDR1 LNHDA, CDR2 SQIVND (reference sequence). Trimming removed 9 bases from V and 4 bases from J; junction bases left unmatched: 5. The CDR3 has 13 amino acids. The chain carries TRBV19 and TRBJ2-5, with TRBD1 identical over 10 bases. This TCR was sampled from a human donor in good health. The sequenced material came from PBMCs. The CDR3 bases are TGTGCCAGCTGGGACAGGGGATCAGAGACCCAGTACTTC. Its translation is CASWDRGSETQYF. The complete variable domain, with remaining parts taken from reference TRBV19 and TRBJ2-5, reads DGGITQSPKYLFRKEGQNVTLSCEQNLNHDAMYWYRQDPGQGLRLIYYSQIVNDFQKGDIAEGYSVSREKKESFPLTVTSAQKNPTAFYLCASWDRGSETQYFGPGTRLLVL.